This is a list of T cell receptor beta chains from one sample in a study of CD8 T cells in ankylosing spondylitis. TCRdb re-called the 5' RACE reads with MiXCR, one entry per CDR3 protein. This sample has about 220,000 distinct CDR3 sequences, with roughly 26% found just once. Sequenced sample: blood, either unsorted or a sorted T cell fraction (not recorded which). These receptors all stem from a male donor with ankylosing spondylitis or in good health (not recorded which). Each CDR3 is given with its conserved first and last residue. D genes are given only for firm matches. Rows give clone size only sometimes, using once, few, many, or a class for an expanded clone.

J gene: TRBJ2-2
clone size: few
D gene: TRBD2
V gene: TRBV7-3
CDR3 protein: CASSQAGLASAGELFF
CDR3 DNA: TGTGCCAGCAGCCAAGCGGGACTAGCGAGCGCCGGGGAGCTGTTTTTT

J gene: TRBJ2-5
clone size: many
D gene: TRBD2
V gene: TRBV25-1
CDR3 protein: CASSVLGTSGKETQYF
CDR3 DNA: TGTGCCAGCAGTGTTCTGGGGACTAGCGGGAAGGAGACCCAGTACTTC

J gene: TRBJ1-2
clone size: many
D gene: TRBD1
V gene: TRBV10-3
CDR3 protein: CAISAHRQGSYGYTF
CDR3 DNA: TGTGCCATCAGTGCCCACCGACAGGGGAGCTATGGCTACACCTTC

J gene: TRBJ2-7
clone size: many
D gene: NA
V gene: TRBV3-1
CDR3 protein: CASSQDYWREQYF
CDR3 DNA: TGTGCCAGCAGCCAAGATTATTGGAGGGAGCAGTACTTC

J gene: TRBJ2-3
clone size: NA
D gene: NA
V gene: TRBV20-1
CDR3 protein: CSARESGHRADTQYF
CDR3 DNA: TGCAGTGCTAGAGAGTCAGGCCATAGAGCAGATACGCAGTATTTT

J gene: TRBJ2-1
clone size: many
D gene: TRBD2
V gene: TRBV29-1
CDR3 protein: CSVGASGSLDNEQFF
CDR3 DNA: TGCAGCGTTGGGGCTAGCGGGAGTTTGGACAATGAGCAGTTCTTC

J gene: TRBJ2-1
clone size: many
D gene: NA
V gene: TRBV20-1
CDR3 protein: CSASRATGGQVNEQFF
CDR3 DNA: TGCAGTGCTAGCCGCGCTACCGGGGGCCAGGTCAATGAGCAGTTCTTC

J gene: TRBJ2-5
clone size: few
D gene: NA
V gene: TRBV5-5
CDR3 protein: CASSLGGTSAETQYF
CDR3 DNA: TGTGCCAGCAGCTTGGGGGGGACCAGTGCGGAGACCCAGTACTTC

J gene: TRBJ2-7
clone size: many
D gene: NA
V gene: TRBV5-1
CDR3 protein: CASSRTSTTYEQYF
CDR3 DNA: TGCGCCAGCAGCAGGACATCGACCACCTACGAGCAGTACTTC

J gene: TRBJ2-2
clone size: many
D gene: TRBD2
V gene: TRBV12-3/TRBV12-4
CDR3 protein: CASRGGTSGRETNTGELFF
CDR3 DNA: TGTGCCAGCAGAGGCGGGACTAGCGGGAGGGAAACGAACACCGGGGAGCTGTTTTTT

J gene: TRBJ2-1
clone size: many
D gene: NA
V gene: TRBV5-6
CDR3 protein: CASSVSGAYEQFF
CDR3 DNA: TGTGCCAGCAGCGTTTCCGGGGCCTATGAGCAGTTCTTC

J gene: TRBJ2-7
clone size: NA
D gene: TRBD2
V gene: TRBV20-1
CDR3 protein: CSATGTSGRNEQYF
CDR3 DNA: TGCAGTGCTACAGGGACTAGCGGGAGAAACGAGCAGTACTTC

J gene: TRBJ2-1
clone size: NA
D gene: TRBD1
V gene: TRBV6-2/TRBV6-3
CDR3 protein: CASSYAGQGFF
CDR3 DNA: TGTGCCAGCAGTTACGCCGGACAGGGTTTCTTC

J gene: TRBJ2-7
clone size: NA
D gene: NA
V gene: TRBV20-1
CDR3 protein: CSARSAGMNYEQYF
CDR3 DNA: TGCAGTGCTAGAAGTGCAGGGATGAACTACGAGCAGTACTTC

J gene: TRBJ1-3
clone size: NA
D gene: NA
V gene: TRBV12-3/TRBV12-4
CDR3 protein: CASSLVGVDRGNTIYF
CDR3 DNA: TGTGCCAGCAGTTTAGTCGGGGTTGACCGTGGAAACACCATATATTTT

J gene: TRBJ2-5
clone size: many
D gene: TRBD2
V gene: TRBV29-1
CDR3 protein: CSVEPSGQETQYF
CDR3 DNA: TGCAGCGTTGAGCCTAGCGGACAAGAGACCCAGTACTTC

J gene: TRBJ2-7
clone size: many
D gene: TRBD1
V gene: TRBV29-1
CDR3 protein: CSAAQGASYEQYF
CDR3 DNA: TGCAGCGCCGCACAGGGGGCCTCCTACGAGCAGTACTTC

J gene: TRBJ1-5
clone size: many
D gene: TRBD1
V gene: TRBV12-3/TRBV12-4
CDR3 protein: CASSLGTGARGQPQHF
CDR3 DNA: TGTGCCAGCAGTTTGGGGACAGGGGCGCGAGGTCAGCCCCAGCATTTT

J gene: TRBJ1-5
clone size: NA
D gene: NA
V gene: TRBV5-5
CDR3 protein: CASSFTGNQPQHF
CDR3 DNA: TGTGCCAGCAGCTTTACAGGCAATCAGCCCCAGCATTTT

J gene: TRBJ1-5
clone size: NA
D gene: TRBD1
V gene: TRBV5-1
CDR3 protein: CASSLGGETSNQPQHF
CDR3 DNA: TGCGCCAGCAGCTTAGGGGGCGAGACTAGCAATCAGCCCCAGCATTTT

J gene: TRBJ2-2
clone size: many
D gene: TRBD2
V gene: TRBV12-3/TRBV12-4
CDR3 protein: CASTKIAGPTGELFF
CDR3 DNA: TGTGCCAGCACCAAGATAGCGGGACCGACCGGGGAGCTGTTTTTT

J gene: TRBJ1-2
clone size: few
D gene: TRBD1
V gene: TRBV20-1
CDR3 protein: CCARDYRGLVPNYGYTF
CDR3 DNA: TGCTGTGCTAGAGATTACAGGGGCCTTGTCCCTAACTATGGCTACACCTTC

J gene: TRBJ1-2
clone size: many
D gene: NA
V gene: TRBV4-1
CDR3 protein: CASSQDRETATNYGYTF
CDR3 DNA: TGCGCCAGCAGCCAAGATAGGGAGACGGCAACTAACTATGGCTACACCTTC

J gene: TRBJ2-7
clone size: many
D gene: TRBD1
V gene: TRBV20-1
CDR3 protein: CSANLQGAEQYF
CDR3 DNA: TGCAGTGCAAACTTACAGGGGGCTGAGCAGTACTTC

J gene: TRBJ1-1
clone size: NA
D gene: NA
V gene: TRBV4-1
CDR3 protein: CASSQGGKREAFF
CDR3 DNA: TGCGCCAGCAGCCAAGGCGGGAAACGGGAAGCTTTCTTT

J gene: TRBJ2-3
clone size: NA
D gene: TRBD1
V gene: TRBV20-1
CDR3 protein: CSANRGATSTDTQYF
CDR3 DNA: TGCAGTGCTAACAGGGGGGCTACTAGCACAGATACGCAGTATTTT

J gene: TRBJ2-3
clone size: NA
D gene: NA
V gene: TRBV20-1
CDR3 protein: CSADHQDTDTQYF
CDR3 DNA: TGCAGTGCGGACCACCAAGACACAGATACGCAGTATTTT

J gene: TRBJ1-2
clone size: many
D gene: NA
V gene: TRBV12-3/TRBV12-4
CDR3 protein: CASTLTNYGYTF
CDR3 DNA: TGTGCCAGCACATTGACTAACTATGGCTACACCTTC

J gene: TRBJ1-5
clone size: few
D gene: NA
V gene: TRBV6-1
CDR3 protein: CASSISNQPQHF
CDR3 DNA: TGTGCCAGCAGTATTAGTAACCAGCCCCAGCATTTT

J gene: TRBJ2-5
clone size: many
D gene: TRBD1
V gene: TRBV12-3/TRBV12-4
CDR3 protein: CASTLGQGEETQYF
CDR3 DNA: TGTGCCAGCACCCTCGGCCAGGGGGAAGAGACCCAGTACTTC

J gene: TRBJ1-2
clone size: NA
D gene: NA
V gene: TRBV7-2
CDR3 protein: CASSLARGYTF
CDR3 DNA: TGTGCCAGCAGCTTAGCCCGAGGCTACACCTTC

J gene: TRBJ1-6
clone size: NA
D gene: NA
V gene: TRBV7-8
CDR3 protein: CASREDSYYNSPLHF
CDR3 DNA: TGTGCCAGCAGGGAGGACAGCTACTATAATTCACCCCTCCACTTT

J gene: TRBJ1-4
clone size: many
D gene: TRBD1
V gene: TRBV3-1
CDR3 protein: CASSQQQGLDEKLFF
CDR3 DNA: TGTGCCAGCAGCCAACAACAGGGGTTGGATGAAAAACTGTTTTTT

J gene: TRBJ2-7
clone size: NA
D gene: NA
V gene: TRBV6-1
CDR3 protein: CASRTGPFGSYEQYF
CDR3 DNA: TGTGCCAGCAGAACGGGACCTTTCGGCTCCTACGAGCAGTACTTC

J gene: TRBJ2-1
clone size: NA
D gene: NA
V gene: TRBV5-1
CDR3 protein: CASSLSLNYNEQFF
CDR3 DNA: TGCGCCAGCAGCTTGAGCCTTAACTACAATGAGCAGTTCTTC

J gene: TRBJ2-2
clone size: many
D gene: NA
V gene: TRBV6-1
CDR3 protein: CASRQSWGLSTNTGELFF
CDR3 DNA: TGTGCCAGCAGGCAATCTTGGGGGCTTTCTACGAACACCGGGGAGCTGTTTTTT

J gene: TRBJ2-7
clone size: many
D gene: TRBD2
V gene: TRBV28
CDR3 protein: CASSTGTSGRAFSEQYF
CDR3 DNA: TGTGCCAGCAGCACCGGGACTAGCGGGAGGGCTTTTTCCGAGCAGTACTTC

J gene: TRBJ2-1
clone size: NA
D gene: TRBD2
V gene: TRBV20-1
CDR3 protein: CSGLAGPSSYNEQFF
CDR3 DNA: TGCAGTGGACTAGCGGGGCCCAGCTCCTACAATGAGCAGTTCTTC

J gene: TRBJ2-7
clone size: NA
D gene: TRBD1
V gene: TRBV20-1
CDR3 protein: CSARGQGTAEQYF
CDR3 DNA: TGCAGTGCTAGAGGGCAGGGGACAGCCGAGCAGTACTTC

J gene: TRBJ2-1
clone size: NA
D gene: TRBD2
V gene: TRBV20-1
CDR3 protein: CSFRLAGVNEQFF
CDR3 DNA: TGCAGTTTTAGACTAGCGGGAGTCAATGAGCAGTTCTTC

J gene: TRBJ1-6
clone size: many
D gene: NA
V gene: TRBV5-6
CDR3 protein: CASSQKVGSSYNSPLHF
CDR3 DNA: TGTGCCAGCAGCCAGAAAGTAGGGAGCTCCTATAATTCACCCCTCCACTTT